This entry features one TCR beta chain sequence. This entry belongs to a study of blood T cell repertoires in COVID-19. Per germline, CDR1 SGHAT and CDR2 FQNNGV. This CDR3 has 16 residues. J was trimmed by 1 base and V by 2 bases; bases with no gene match: 2. Per the original data handling: Amplification from reference gene primers served as the basis for estimated nucleated cell counts. The repertoire was sequenced with immunoSEQ multiplex PCR; TCRdb's copy has only in-frame clones and lacks some. The V and J calls and clone size are taken from that table; D and trimming were inferred from the DNA. The sample has tens of thousands of clones, about 82% seen once.

The receptor comes from a human donor in a cohort sampled during active COVID-19. Sequencing was carried out using peripheral blood. The V gene is TRBV11-2, the J gene TRBJ2-2; 9 bases line up with TRBD2. As DNA, the CDR3 is TGTGCCAGCAGCTTACAAGCGGGAGGGAACACCGGGGAGCTGTTTTTT. Protein: CASSLQAGGNTGELFF.